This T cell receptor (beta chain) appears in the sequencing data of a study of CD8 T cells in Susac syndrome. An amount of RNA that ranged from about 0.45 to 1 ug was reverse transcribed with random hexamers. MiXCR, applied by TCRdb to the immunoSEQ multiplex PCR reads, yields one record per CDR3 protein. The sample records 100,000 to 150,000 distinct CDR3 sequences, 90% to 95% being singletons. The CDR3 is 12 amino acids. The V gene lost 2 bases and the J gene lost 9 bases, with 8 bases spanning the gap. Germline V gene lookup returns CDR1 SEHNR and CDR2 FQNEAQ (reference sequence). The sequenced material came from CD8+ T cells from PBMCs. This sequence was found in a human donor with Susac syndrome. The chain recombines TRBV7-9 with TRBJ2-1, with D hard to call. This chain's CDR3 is CASSLMGGEQFF. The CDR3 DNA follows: TGTGCCAGCAGCTTAATGGGTGGTGAGCAGTTCTTC.